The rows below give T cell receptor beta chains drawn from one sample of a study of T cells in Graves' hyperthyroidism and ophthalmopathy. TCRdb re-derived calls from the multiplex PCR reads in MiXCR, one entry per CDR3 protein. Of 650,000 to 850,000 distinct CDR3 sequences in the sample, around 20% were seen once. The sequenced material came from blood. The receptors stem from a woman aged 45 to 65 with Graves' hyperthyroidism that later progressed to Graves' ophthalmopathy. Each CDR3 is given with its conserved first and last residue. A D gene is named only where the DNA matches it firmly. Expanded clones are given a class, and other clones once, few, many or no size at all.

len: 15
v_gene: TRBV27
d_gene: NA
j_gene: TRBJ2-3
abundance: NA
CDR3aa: CASSHGQASTDTQYF
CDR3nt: TGTGCCAGCAGCCACGGTCAAGCCAGCACAGATACGCAGTATTTT

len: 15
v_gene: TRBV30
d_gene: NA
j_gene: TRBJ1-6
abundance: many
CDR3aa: CAWSSGGGSTSPLHF
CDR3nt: TGTGCCTGGAGTAGTGGGGGCGGGTCGACTTCACCCCTCCACTTT

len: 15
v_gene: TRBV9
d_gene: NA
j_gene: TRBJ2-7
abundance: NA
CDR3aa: CASSVGGDLNYEQYF
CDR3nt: TGTGCCAGCAGCGTGGGCGGGGACCTTAACTACGAGCAGTACTTC

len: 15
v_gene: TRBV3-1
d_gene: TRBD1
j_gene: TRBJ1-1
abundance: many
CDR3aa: CASSQEDRRGTEAFF
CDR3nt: TGTGCCAGCAGCCAAGAGGACAGGAGGGGCACTGAAGCTTTCTTT

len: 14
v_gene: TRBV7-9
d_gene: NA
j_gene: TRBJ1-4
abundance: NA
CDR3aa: CASKSREPNEKLFF
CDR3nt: TGTGCCAGCAAATCTCGGGAGCCTAATGAAAAACTGTTTTTT

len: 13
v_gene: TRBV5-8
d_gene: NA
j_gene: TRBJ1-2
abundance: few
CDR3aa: CASSLELGDVYTF
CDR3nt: TGTGCCAGCAGCTTGGAGCTCGGTGATGTCTACACCTTC

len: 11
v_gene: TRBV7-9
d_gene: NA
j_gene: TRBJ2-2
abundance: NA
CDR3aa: CASSHQPELFF
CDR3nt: TGTGCCAGCAGCCACCAACCGGAGCTGTTTTTT

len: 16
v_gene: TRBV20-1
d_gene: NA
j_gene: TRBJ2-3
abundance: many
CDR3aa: CSARDSGTWTIDTQYF
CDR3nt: TGCAGTGCTAGAGATTCAGGGACTTGGACTATAGATACGCAGTATTTT

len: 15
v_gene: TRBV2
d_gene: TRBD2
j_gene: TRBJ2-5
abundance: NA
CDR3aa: CATLASGLAGETQYF
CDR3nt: TGTGCCACTCTAGCTTCCGGACTAGCGGGAGAGACCCAGTACTTC

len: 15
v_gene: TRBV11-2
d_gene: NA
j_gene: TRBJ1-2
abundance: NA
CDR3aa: CASSPLRSESYGYTF
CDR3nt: TGTGCCAGCAGCCCGCTTAGGTCAGAAAGTTATGGCTACACCTTC

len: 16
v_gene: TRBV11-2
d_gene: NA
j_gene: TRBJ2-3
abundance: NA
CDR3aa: CASSSHTDLSTDTQYF
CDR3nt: TGTGCCAGCAGCTCTCATACCGATCTTAGCACAGATACGCAGTATTTT

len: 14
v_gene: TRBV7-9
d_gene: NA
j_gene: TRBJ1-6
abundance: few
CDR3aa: CASSLVQGDSPLHF
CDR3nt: TGTGCCAGCAGCTTAGTTCAGGGCGATTCACCCCTCCACTTT

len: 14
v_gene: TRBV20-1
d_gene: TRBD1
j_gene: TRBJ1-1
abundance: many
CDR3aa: CSARYDRGNTEAFF
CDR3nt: TGCAGTGCTAGATACGACAGGGGGAACACTGAAGCTTTCTTT

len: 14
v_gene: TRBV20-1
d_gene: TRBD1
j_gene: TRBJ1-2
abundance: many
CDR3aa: CSARVTGVHYGYTF
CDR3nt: TGCAGTGCTAGAGTCACAGGGGTTCACTATGGCTACACCTTC

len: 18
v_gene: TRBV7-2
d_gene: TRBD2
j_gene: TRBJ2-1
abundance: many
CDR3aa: CASSLRPGRRGAYNEQFF
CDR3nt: TGTGCCAGCAGCTTAAGACCGGGGCGCCGGGGGGCCTACAATGAGCAGTTCTTC

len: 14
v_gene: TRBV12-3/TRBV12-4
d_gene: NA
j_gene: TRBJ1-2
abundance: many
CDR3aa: CASSPGMVARGYTF
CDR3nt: TGTGCCAGCAGTCCAGGGATGGTGGCGCGGGGCTACACCTTC

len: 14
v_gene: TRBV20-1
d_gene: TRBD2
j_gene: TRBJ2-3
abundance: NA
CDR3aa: CSIAGGPVTDTQYF
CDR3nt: TGCAGTATAGCGGGGGGGCCGGTCACAGATACGCAGTATTTT

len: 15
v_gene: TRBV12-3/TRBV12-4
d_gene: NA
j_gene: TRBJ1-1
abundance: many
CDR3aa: CASSFQGRGATEAFF
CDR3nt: TGTGCCAGCAGTTTTCAGGGGCGCGGGGCCACTGAAGCTTTCTTT

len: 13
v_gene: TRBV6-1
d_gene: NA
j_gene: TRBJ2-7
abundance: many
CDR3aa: CASTSHSSYEQYF
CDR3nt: TGTGCCAGCACTTCGCACAGCTCCTACGAGCAGTACTTC

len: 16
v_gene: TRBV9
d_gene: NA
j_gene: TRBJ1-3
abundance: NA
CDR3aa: CASSGRDASSGNTIYF
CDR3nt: TGTGCCAGCAGCGGCCGGGACGCCTCCTCTGGAAACACCATATATTTT

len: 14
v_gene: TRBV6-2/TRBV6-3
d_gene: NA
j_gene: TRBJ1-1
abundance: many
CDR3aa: CASSWFDPNTEAFF
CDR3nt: TGTGCCAGCAGTTGGTTCGACCCGAACACTGAAGCTTTCTTT

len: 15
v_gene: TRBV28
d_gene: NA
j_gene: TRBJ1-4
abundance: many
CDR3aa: CASTLVGRVGEKLFF
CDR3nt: TGTGCCAGCACCCTCGTAGGCAGGGTCGGTGAAAAACTGTTTTTT

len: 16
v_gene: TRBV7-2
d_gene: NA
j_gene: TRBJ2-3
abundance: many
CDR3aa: CASSSRGRGYTDTQYF
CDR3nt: TGTGCCAGCAGCTCGAGGGGTCGGGGGTATACAGATACGCAGTATTTT

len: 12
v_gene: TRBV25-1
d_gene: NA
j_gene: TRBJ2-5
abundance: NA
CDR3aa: CASSDVEETQYF
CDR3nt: TGTGCCAGCAGTGATGTAGAAGAGACCCAGTACTTC

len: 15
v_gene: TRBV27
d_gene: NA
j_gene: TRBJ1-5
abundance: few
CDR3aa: CASSPLGGGHQPQHF
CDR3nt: TGTGCCAGCAGTCCACTCGGGGGAGGGCATCAGCCCCAGCATTTT

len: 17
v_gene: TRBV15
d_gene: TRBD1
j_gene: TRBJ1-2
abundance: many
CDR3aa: CATSSRQGRYVDYGYTF
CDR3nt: TGTGCCACCAGCTCCAGACAGGGTAGATATGTTGACTATGGCTACACCTTC

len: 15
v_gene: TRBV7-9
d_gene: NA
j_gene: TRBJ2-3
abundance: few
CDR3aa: CASSTGRDSRHTQYF
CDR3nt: TGTGCCAGCAGCACCGGCCGGGACTCCCGTCATACGCAGTATTTT

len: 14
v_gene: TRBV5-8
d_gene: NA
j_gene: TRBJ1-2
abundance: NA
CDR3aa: CASSLVLAGKGYTF
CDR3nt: TGTGCCAGCAGCTTGGTTCTGGCAGGGAAAGGCTACACCTTC

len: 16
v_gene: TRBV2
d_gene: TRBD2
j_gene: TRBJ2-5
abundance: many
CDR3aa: CASSGQGLADQETQYF
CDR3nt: TGTGCCAGCAGTGGACAGGGACTAGCGGACCAAGAGACCCAGTACTTC

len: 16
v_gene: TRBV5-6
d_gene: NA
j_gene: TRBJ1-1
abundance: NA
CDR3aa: CASSEGQGPLNTEAFF
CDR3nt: TGTGCCAGCAGCGAGGGGCAGGGGCCACTGAACACTGAAGCTTTCTTT

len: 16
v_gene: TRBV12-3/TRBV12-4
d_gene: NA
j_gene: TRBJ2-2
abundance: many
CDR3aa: CASSLGPGANTGELFF
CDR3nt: TGTGCCAGCAGTTTAGGCCCAGGGGCGAACACCGGGGAGCTGTTTTTT

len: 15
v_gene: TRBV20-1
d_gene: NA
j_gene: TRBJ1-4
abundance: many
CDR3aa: CSASPMGTTDEKLFF
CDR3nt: TGCAGTGCTAGCCCGATGGGGACGACGGATGAAAAACTGTTTTTT

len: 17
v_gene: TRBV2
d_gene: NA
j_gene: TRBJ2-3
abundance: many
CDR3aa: CASSVVGGGGGTDTQYF
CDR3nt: TGTGCCAGCAGCGTCGTGGGAGGTGGCGGGGGCACAGATACGCAGTATTTT

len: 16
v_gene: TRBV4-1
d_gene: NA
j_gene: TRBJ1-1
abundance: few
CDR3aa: CASSQRGRAGDTEAFF
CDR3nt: TGCGCCAGCAGCCAGAGGGGGAGAGCCGGAGACACTGAAGCTTTCTTT

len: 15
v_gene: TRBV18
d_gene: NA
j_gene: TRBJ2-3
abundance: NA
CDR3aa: CASSPRVVVTDTQYF
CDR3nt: TGTGCCAGCTCACCAAGGGTAGTCGTGACAGATACGCAGTATTTT

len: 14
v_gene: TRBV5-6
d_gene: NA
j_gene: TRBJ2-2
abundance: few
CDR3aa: CASSPWRGVGELFF
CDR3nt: TGTGCCAGCAGCCCGTGGAGGGGGGTAGGGGAGCTGTTTTTT

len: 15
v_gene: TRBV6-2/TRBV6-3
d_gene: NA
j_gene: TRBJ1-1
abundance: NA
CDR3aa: CASSYSSGKDTEAFF
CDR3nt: TGTGCCAGCAGTTACTCCTCAGGGAAGGACACTGAAGCTTTCTTT

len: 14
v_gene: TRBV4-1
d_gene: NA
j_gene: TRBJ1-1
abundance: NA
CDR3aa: CASSQVNQNTEAFF
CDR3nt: TGCGCCAGCAGCCAAGTGAACCAGAACACTGAAGCTTTCTTT

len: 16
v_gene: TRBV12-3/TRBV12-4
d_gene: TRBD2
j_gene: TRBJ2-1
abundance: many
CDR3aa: CASSTRSSGFINEQFF
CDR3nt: TGTGCCAGCAGTACGCGTTCTAGCGGGTTCATCAATGAGCAGTTCTTC

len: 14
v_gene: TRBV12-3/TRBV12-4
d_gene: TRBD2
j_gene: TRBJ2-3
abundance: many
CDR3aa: CASSSGGGTDTQYF
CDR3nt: TGTGCCAGCAGTTCTGGCGGGGGGACAGATACGCAGTATTTT

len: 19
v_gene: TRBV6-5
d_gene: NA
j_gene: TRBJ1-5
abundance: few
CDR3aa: CASSYRRGAPPYSNQPQHF
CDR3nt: TGTGCCAGCAGTTACCGGCGGGGGGCGCCTCCTTATAGCAATCAGCCCCAGCATTTT

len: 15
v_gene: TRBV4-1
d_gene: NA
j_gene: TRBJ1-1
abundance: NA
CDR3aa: CASSQGQVVNTEAFF
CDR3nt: TGCGCCAGCAGCCAAGGGCAGGTAGTGAACACTGAAGCTTTCTTT

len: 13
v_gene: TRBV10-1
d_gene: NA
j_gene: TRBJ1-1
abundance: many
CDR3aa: CASSESLAVEAFF
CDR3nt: TGCGCCAGCAGTGAGTCGTTGGCGGTGGAAGCTTTCTTT

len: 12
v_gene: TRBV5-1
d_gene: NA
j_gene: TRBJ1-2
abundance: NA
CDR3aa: CASSFGLQGYTF
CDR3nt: TGCGCCAGCAGCTTTGGTCTTCAGGGCTACACCTTC

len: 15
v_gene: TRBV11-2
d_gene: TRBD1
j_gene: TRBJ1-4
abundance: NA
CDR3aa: CASSYNRGRNEKLFF
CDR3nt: TGTGCCAGCAGTTACAACAGGGGACGAAATGAAAAACTGTTTTTT

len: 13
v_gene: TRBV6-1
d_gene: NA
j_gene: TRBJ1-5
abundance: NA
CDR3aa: CAISRNSNQPQHF
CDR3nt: TGTGCCATTTCCCGAAATAGCAATCAGCCCCAGCATTTT

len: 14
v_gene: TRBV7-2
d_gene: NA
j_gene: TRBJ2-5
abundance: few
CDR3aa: CASSLNGDRETQYF
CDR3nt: TGTGCCAGCAGCTTGAACGGGGACCGGGAGACCCAGTACTTC

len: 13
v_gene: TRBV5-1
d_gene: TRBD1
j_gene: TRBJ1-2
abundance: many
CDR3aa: CASSLGQGSGYTF
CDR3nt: TGCGCCAGCAGCTTGGGACAGGGGTCTGGCTACACCTTC

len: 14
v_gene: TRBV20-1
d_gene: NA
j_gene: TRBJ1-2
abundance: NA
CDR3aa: CSARDLSDNYGYTF
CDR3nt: TGCAGTGCTAGAGATCTGTCTGATAACTATGGCTACACCTTC

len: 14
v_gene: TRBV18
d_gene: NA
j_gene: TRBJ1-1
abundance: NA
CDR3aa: CASSPLQSNTEAFF
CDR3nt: TGTGCCAGCTCACCACTCCAGTCGAACACTGAAGCTTTCTTT

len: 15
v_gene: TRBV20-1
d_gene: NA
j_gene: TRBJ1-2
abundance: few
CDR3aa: CSASPQGNPNYGYTF
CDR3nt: TGCAGTGCCTCACCTCAAGGGAACCCTAACTATGGCTACACCTTC

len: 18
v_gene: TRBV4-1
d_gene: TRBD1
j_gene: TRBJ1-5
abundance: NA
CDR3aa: CASSQAPDRAYSNQPQHF
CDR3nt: TGCGCCAGCAGCCAAGCCCCGGACAGGGCCTATAGCAATCAGCCCCAGCATTTT

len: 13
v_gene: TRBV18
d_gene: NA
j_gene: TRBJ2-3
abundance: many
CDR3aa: CASSPVRGDTQYF
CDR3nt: TGTGCCAGCTCACCCGTCCGGGGGGATACGCAGTATTTT

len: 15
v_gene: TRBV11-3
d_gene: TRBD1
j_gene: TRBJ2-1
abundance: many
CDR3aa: CASSTGTGGYNEQFF
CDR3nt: TGTGCCAGCAGCACAGGGACAGGAGGCTACAATGAGCAGTTCTTC

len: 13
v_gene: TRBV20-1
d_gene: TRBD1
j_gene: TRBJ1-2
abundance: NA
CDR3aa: CSASGGLNYGYTF
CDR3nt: TGCAGTGCGTCAGGGGGACTTAACTATGGCTACACCTTC

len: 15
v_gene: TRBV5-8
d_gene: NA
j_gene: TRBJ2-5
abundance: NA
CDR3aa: CASSPMRGGMETQYF
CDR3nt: TGTGCCAGCAGCCCCATGAGGGGGGGAATGGAGACCCAGTACTTC

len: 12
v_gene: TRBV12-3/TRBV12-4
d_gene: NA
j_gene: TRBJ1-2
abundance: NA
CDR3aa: CASSSHPGGYTF
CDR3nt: TGTGCCAGCAGCTCCCATCCCGGTGGCTACACCTTC

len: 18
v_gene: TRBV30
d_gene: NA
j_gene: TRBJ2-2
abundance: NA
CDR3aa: CARKGLWGVGAEAGELFF
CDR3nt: TGTGCCCGGAAGGGCCTTTGGGGGGTTGGGGCAGAAGCCGGGGAGCTGTTTTTT

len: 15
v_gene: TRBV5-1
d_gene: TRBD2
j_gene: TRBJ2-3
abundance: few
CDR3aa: CASSERGGREDTQYF
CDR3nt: TGCGCCAGCAGCGAGCGGGGGGGCCGTGAAGATACGCAGTATTTT